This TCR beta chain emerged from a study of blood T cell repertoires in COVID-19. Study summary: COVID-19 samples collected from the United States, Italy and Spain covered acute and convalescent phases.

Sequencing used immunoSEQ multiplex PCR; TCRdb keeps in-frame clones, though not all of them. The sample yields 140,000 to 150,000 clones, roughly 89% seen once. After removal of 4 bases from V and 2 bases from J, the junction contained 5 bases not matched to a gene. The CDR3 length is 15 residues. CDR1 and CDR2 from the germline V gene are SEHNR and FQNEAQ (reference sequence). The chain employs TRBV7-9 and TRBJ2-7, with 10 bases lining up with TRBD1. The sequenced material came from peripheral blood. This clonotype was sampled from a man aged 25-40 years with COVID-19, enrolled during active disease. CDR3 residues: CASSSEDRGTYEQYF. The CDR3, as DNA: TGTGCCAGCAGCTCGGAGGACAGGGGGACCTACGAGCAGTACTTC.